The entry that follows covers one T cell receptor (beta chain) sequence. The record originates from a study of blood T cell repertoires in COVID-19. About the study: Spain, Italy and the United States supplied samples that represented acute and convalescent COVID-19. The analysed material was cDNA or gDNA that came from T cells, B-cell-depleted T cells, or PBMCs.

The CDR3 length is 16 residues. The junction had 5 bases not matched to a gene; V was cut back by 5 bases and J by 3 bases. Germline CDR1 and CDR2: MNHEY and SMNVEV (reference sequence). The authors' processing: Reference gene primers were amplified, and this amplification served to estimate nucleated cell counts. The assay was immunoSEQ multiplex PCR, and TCRdb's table has in-frame clones only and misses some. Clonal size and the V and J genes are those of that table, whereas D and trimming came from the DNA. This table holds about 70,000 clones, approximately 86% found once. This sequence joins TRBV27 and TRBJ1-6; 9 bases align to TRBD1. What was sequenced was peripheral blood. This clonotype was sampled from a human donor in a cohort sampled during active COVID-19. The CDR3 DNA follows: TGTGCCAGCAGTCCTGCGGACAGGGGCTATAATTCACCCCTCCACTTT. Residues: CASSPADRGYNSPLHF.